These T cell receptor beta chains were read from a single sample in a study of beta chain features in type 1 diabetes. TCRdb's copy holds only in-frame clones and misses some; the assay was immunoSEQ multiplex PCR. The sample holds 300,000 to 350,000 clones; around 8% are singletons and the top ten take approximately 0.44%. Material for sequencing was central memory CD4+ T cells from blood. These receptors originate from a young woman in good health. Each CDR3 is given with its conserved first and last residue. D genes are given only for firm matches. Clone size is stated in some rows and not others, as once, few, many or a class when expanded.

V: TRBV28; D: .; size: .; J: TRBJ2-7; CDR3: CASSFYSGTAYEQYF; DNA: TGTGCCAGCAGTTTTTATAGCGGGACAGCTTACGAGCAGTACTTC
V: TRBV7-9; D: .; size: few; J: TRBJ2-7; CDR3: CASTPRAVSYEQYF; DNA: TGTGCCAGCACACCACGGGCCGTCTCCTACGAGCAGTACTTC
V: TRBV27; D: .; size: few; J: TRBJ1-2; CDR3: CASSPADLIGPGDYGYTF; DNA: TGTGCCAGCAGTCCAGCTGACTTAATAGGACCGGGAGACTATGGCTACACCTTC
V: TRBV7-9; D: .; size: .; J: TRBJ1-5; CDR3: CASSLSPDQPQHF; DNA: TGTGCCAGCAGCTTATCTCCCGATCAGCCCCAGCATTTT
V: TRBV7-6; D: .; size: .; J: TRBJ2-5; CDR3: CASSPMQGPQETQYF; DNA: TGTGCCAGCAGCCCCATGCAGGGCCCCCAAGAGACCCAGTACTTC
V: TRBV29-1; D: .; size: few; J: TRBJ2-2; CDR3: CSVVGINTGELFF; DNA: TGCAGCGTTGTCGGGATAAACACCGGGGAGCTGTTTTTT
V: TRBV28; D: TRBD1; size: .; J: TRBJ1-1; CDR3: CASRTGGTEAFF; DNA: TGTGCCAGCAGAACAGGGGGCACTGAAGCTTTCTTT
V: TRBV5-1; D: .; size: .; J: TRBJ2-7; CDR3: CASSLRGRESYEQYF; DNA: TGCGCCAGCAGCTTGAGAGGCAGGGAGTCCTACGAGCAGTACTTC
V: TRBV11-2; D: .; size: .; J: TRBJ2-2; CDR3: CASSSQNTGELFF; DNA: TGTGCCAGCAGCTCACAGAACACCGGGGAGCTGTTTTTT
V: TRBV5-4; D: TRBD1; size: .; J: TRBJ1-1; CDR3: CASSHRDRVAEAFF; DNA: TGTGCCAGCAGCCACCGTGACAGGGTCGCTGAAGCTTTCTTT
V: TRBV7-2; D: .; size: .; J: TRBJ2-3; CDR3: CASSLGVGIRTDTQYF; DNA: TGTGCCAGCAGCTTAGGGGTGGGGATTCGCACAGATACGCAGTATTTT
V: TRBV5-1; D: .; size: many; J: TRBJ2-1; CDR3: CASSSETSYNEQFF; DNA: TGCGCCAGCAGCTCAGAGACTAGTTACAATGAGCAGTTCTTC
V: TRBV6-5; D: .; size: .; J: TRBJ2-7; CDR3: CASGVRSNYEQYF; DNA: TGTGCCAGCGGGGTCAGATCAAACTACGAGCAGTACTTC
V: TRBV18; D: TRBD1; size: .; J: TRBJ2-5; CDR3: CASSPLGQGAWETQYF; DNA: TGTGCCAGCTCACCACTGGGGCAGGGGGCCTGGGAGACCCAGTACTTC
V: TRBV7-9; D: .; size: few; J: TRBJ1-5; CDR3: CASSQGLSQPQHF; DNA: TGTGCCAGCAGCCAAGGACTGAGTCAGCCCCAGCATTTT
V: TRBV27; D: .; size: few; J: TRBJ2-2; CDR3: CASRLFAVANTGELFF; DNA: TGTGCCAGCAGGTTATTCGCTGTTGCGAACACCGGGGAGCTGTTTTTT
V: TRBV18; D: .; size: many; J: TRBJ1-1; CDR3: CASSPAAGDTEAFF; DNA: TGTGCCAGCTCACCAGCGGCGGGGGACACTGAAGCTTTCTTT
V: TRBV5-1; D: .; size: .; J: TRBJ2-3; CDR3: CASSLGSGVQDTQYF; DNA: TGCGCCAGCAGCTTGGGATCTGGGGTACAAGATACGCAGTATTTT
V: TRBV7-9; D: .; size: few; J: TRBJ1-1; CDR3: CASSQQGNTEAFF; DNA: TGTGCCAGCAGCCAACAGGGGAACACTGAAGCTTTCTTT
V: TRBV7-3; D: TRBD1; size: .; J: TRBJ2-1; CDR3: CASSLNSGTGVLNGQFF; DNA: TGTGCCAGCAGCTTAAACTCCGGGACAGGGGTCCTCAATGGGCAGTTCTTC
V: TRBV28; D: .; size: .; J: TRBJ2-7; CDR3: CASSLSALMVQYF; DNA: TGTGCCAGCAGTTTAAGTGCCCTCATGGTGCAGTACTTC
V: TRBV5-1; D: .; size: many; J: TRBJ2-1; CDR3: CASSLVPLDSYNEQFF; DNA: TGCGCCAGCAGCTTGGTTCCTTTGGACAGTTACAATGAGCAGTTCTTC
V: TRBV9; D: .; size: few; J: TRBJ2-5; CDR3: CASSVGLGRADQETQYF; DNA: TGTGCCAGCAGCGTTGGGTTAGGACGAGCGGACCAAGAGACCCAGTACTTC
V: TRBV6-5; D: TRBD1; size: .; J: TRBJ1-1; CDR3: CASRDRGVMTEAFF; DNA: TGTGCCAGCAGGGACAGGGGCGTGATGACTGAAGCTTTCTTT
V: TRBV6-1; D: .; size: .; J: TRBJ1-4; CDR3: CASNVGATNEKLFF; DNA: TGTGCCAGCAATGTGGGGGCCACTAATGAAAAACTGTTTTTT
V: TRBV7-2; D: .; size: .; J: TRBJ1-1; CDR3: CASSTAGRSEAFF; DNA: TGTGCCAGCAGCACAGCGGGGCGGTCTGAAGCTTTCTTT